A single sample gave rise to the 13 T cell receptor beta chains below, sequenced in a study of cytomegalovirus exposure and HLA in healthy donors. The PCR contained 60 Vbeta and 13 Jbeta primers. Produced via immunoSEQ multiplex PCR; TCRdb's table is partial and in-frame only. This sample yields 150,000 to 200,000 clones, of which approximately 80% are seen a single time; 4.5% to 5.5% belongs to the top ten. The sample taken for sequencing was PBMCs. Receptor source: a man in his late teens or twenties in good health and CMV-seronegative.

This clone has just one count. One end of the junction varies from germline; a read error may be responsible. The rearrangement joins TRBV7-9 to TRBJ1-6, with D uncertain. The length of the CDR3 is 12 residues. The germline CDR1 and CDR2 sequences are SEHNR and FQNEAQ (reference sequence). The CDR3 DNA follows: TGTTCCAGCAGTCACTATAATTCACCCCTCCACTTT. This codes for CSSSHYNSPLHF.

This chain uses TRBV5-1 with TRBJ1-1, with 8 bases fitting TRBD1. The V segment lost 5 bases and the J segment 11 bases; nucleotides outside the gene matches: 20. The CDR3 runs to 16 residues. CDR1 is SGHRS, CDR2 YFSETQ, per germline. The CDR3 DNA reads as TGCGCCAGCAGACCCTACATTACAGGGGGGGAGAATGGGGCTTTCTTT. Protein product: CASRPYITGGENGAFF.

The chain carries TRBV5-8 and TRBJ2-6, with D unclear. Trimming pared 4 bases from V and 2 bases from J, leaving 10 bases between. The CDR3 length is 15 residues. The germline V gene encodes CDR1 SGHTS and CDR2 YDEGEE. The CDR3: CASSPRRAGANVLTF. CDR3 DNA sequence: TGTGCCAGCAGCCCCAGACGGGCTGGGGCCAACGTCCTGACTTTC.

This clone has just one count. This sequence joins TRBV27 and TRBJ1-4; 8 nucleotides align to TRBD1. Germline lookup yields CDR1 MNHEY and CDR2 SMNVEV (reference sequence). J was trimmed by 4 bases and V by 6 bases; bases with no gene match: 7. This CDR3 is 15 amino acids long. CDR3 sequence reads: CASSFFGQGNEKLFF. The CDR3 DNA reads as TGTGCCAGCAGCTTTTTTGGACAGGGTAATGAAAAACTGTTTTTT.

The count of this clone is one. The CDR3 region is CASTRLAGETQYF. The CDR3 nucleotides are TGCGCCAGCACCCGACTAGCCGGAGAGACCCAGTACTTC. This chain connects TRBV4-1 to TRBJ2-5, with 7 bases matching TRBD2. Germline-derived CDR1 and CDR2 are MGHRA and YSYEKL. Trimming cost V 7 bases and J 4 bases; bases outside gene matches: 6. The CDR3 length is 13 residues.

The chain employs TRBV28 and TRBJ2-7; possibly TRBD1 for D (6 bases). CDR3 length: 16 amino acids. V dropped 6 bases and J dropped 5 bases, with 23 bases sitting between them. Germline loops: CDR1 MDHEN, CDR2 SYDVKM. CDR3 sequence reads: CASSLPAQGNWDEQYF. Written as DNA, the CDR3 is TGTGCCAGCAGCCTCCCAGCCCAGGGGAATTGGGACGAGCAGTACTTC.

V gene TRBV28 combines with J gene TRBJ2-3, with TRBD2 matching over 9 bases. Trimming removed 5 bases from V and 4 bases from J; junction bases left unmatched: 1. This CDR3 is 13 amino acids long. The germline CDR1 and CDR2 sequences are MDHEN and SYDVKM. The CDR3 loop is CASSRTSADTQYF. In nucleotides, the CDR3 is TGTGCCAGCAGTCGGACTAGCGCAGATACGCAGTATTTT.

This chain links TRBV6-6 with TRBJ2-7; 10 bases are a match to TRBD1. The CDR3 has 15 amino acids. The J segment lost 3 bases and the V segment lost 1 base, leaving 3 bases of the junction unmatched. Germline CDR1 and CDR2: MNHNY and SVGAGI (reference sequence). The CDR3 coding sequence is TGTGCCAGCAGTTACTGGGACAGGGGAAACTACGAGCAGTACTTC. Amino acids: CASSYWDRGNYEQYF.

The V call is TRBV4-1, the J call TRBJ2-6, with TRBD1 identical over 10 bases. Germline CDR1 and CDR2: MGHRA and YSYEKL. The length of the CDR3 is 17 residues. The J segment lost 1 base and the V segment lost 4 bases, leaving 4 bases of the junction unmatched. The CDR3 sequence is CASSPRDRGSGANVLTF. The DNA of the CDR3 is TGCGCCAGCAGCCCCCGGGACAGGGGTTCTGGGGCCAACGTCCTGACTTTC.

The chain uses TRBV11-2 and TRBJ1-1; no clear D gene. Trimming cost V 5 bases and J 2 bases, with 9 bases left between them. The CDR3 covers 13 residues. Germline CDR1 and CDR2: SGHAT and FQNNGV. The CDR3 bases are TGTGCCAGCAGCCCTATGATAAACACTGAAGCTTTCTTT. As protein: CASSPMINTEAFF.

The V and J genes are TRBV7-2 and TRBJ2-7; 10 nucleotides align to TRBD1. Trimming removed 0 bases from V and 5 bases from J; junction bases left unmatched: 4. CDR1 is SGHTA, CDR2 FQGNSA, per germline. This CDR3 has 15 amino acids. CDR3 in amino acids: CASSLADRGVDEQYF. CDR3 nucleotide sequence: TGTGCCAGCAGCTTAGCGGACAGGGGGGTGGACGAGCAGTACTTC.

This clone was recorded a few times. The chain couples TRBV4-1 to TRBJ1-4; unclear D gene. Trimming left V 1 base short and J 8 bases short, with 14 bases between. The CDR3 spans 15 residues. The germline gives CDR1 MGHRA, CDR2 YSYEKL. The CDR3 nucleotides are TGCGCCAGCAGCCAAGCTATGAGATCATCAGAAAAACTGTTTTTT. This sequence encodes CASSQAMRSSEKLFF.

This chain connects TRBV6-5 to TRBJ1-5; D possibly corresponds to TRBD1 (5 bases). Germline V gene sequence: CDR1 MNHEY, CDR2 SVGAGI. The V and J ends lost 5 bases and 3 bases respectively, with 8 bases between them. This CDR3 contains 13 residues. Here the CDR3 DNA reads TGTGCCAGCAGTAGACAGTACAATCAGCCCCAGCATTTT. Encoded protein: CASSRQYNQPQHF.